These 16 T cell receptor beta chains came from one sample sequenced in a study of blood T cell repertoires in COVID-19 (dated by TCRdb to the early 2020s). The library was prepared using the immunoSEQ multiplex PCR assay. Not all clones reach the TCRdb copy of this immuneACCESS table, which keeps in-frame sequences only. Checked studies attribute under half of the gap to unresolved V genes and leave the rest unexplained. The table for this sample lists hundreds of thousands of clones; around 89% of them were counted only once. The top ten constitute 8% to 10% of the sample. What was sequenced was PBMCs or T cells enriched from blood (not recorded which). The receptors here all came from a woman aged 40 to 55 who had recovered from COVID-19.

This chain connects TRBV4-2 to TRBJ2-5; 8 nucleotides match TRBD1. Unmatched junction bases numbered 0, after V lost 4 bases and J lost 5 bases. This CDR3 is built from 12 residues. Germline values: CDR1 LGHNA, CDR2 YNFKEQ. The CDR3 region is CASSRTGETQYF. The CDR3, as DNA: TGTGCCAGCAGCCGGACAGGGGAGACCCAGTACTTC.

The chain uses TRBV7-2 and TRBJ1-5; 12 nucleotides match TRBD1. V lost 8 bases and J lost 7; bases outside the gene matches: 3. The CDR3 is 13 amino acids. Germline CDR1 SGHTA, CDR2 FQGNSA. CDR3 sequence: CASSGTGGQPQHF. The CDR3 bases are TGTGCCAGCTCTGGGACAGGGGGCCAGCCCCAGCATTTT.

J is TRBJ2-1 and V is TRBV7-9, with D uncertain. The V end was cut by 5 bases, the J end by 4 bases, with 15 bases between. This CDR3 has 15 amino acids. Germline assignment: CDR1 SEHNR and CDR2 FQNEAQ (reference sequence). Written as DNA, the CDR3 is TGTGCCAGCAGCCTTGGCATCCTAGAGTACAATGAGCAGTTCTTC. This sequence encodes CASSLGILEYNEQFF.

The V gene is TRBV9, the J gene TRBJ2-7; the match to TRBD1 covers 11 bases. The germline V gene encodes CDR1 SGDLS and CDR2 YYNGEE. CDR3 size: 14 residues. V gave up 4 bases and J gave up 7 bases; unmatched junction bases: 7. DNA of the CDR3: TGTGCCAGCAGCCCAGGACAGGGGGCGAGGGAGCAGTACTTC. It translates to CASSPGQGAREQYF.

The chain has TRBV4-3 and TRBJ2-1; 11 bases are a match to TRBD1. The CDR3 runs to 14 residues. V dropped 3 bases and J dropped 9; count of bases not matched to a gene: 4. Germline V gene sequence: CDR1 LGHNA, CDR2 YSLEER. The CDR3 reads CASSQDRGLGEQFF. The CDR3 DNA is TGCGCCAGCAGCCAGGACAGGGGGCTCGGTGAGCAGTTCTTC.

The chain links TRBV4-3 to TRBJ1-1; D might be TRBD1 (6 bases). CDR1 and CDR2 from the germline V gene are LGHNA and YSLEER. V was shortened by 5 bases and J by 4 bases, with 23 bases between the two germline ends. The CDR3 runs to 17 residues. CDR3 loop: CASSGPGPQGGVTEAFF. CDR3 DNA: TGCGCCAGCAGCGGACCGGGACCCCAAGGGGGGGTCACTGAAGCTTTCTTT.

The chain links TRBV6-2 or TRBV6-3 to TRBJ2-7, with 10 bases that match TRBD2. J was trimmed by 3 bases and V by 5 bases; bases with no gene match: 10. The CDR3 is 16 residues long. Germline loops: CDR1 MNHEY, CDR2 SVGEGT. CDR3 coding DNA: TGTGCCAGCAGTACACAAACCGGGACTAGCGTCTACGAGCAGTACTTC. Its translation is CASSTQTGTSVYEQYF.

V is TRBV4-1 and J is TRBJ2-7; 9 bases map to TRBD2. There are 16 residues in the CDR3. Germline CDR1 and CDR2: MGHRA and YSYEKL. J was trimmed by 3 bases and V by 0 bases; bases with no gene match: 6. As DNA, the CDR3 is TGCGCCAGCAGCCAAGATCGGGGTAGCGGGAGCTACGAGCAGTACTTC. Residues: CASSQDRGSGSYEQYF.

V and J are TRBV28 and TRBJ1-5, with 7 nucleotides matching TRBD1. Unmatched junction bases numbered 5, after V lost 3 bases and J lost 0 bases. This CDR3 has 16 amino acids. The germline V gene encodes CDR1 MDHEN and CDR2 SYDVKM. The CDR3 DNA reads as TGTGCCAGCAGTTTCCCAGGGGGGATTAGCAATCAGCCCCAGCATTTT. Its translation: CASSFPGGISNQPQHF.

The V gene is TRBV2, the J gene TRBJ2-1; 8 bases are shared with TRBD2. The CDR3 has 12 amino acids. V shed 6 bases, J shed 9 bases, and the junction held 4 bases outside the gene matches. Germline V CDR1 and CDR2: SNHLY, FYNNEI. The CDR3 reads CASSLLAVEQFF. CDR3 DNA: TGTGCCAGCAGCTTACTAGCGGTTGAGCAGTTCTTC. Full variable domain (rest looked up from reference TRBV2 and TRBJ2-1): EPEVTQTPSHQVTQMGQEVILRCVPISNHLYFYWYRQILGQKVEFLVSFYNNEISEKSEIFDDQFSVERPDGSNFTLKIRSTKLEDSAMYFCASSLLAVEQFFGPGTRLTVL.

The chain carries TRBV19 and TRBJ2-7; 9 bases match TRBD2. V lost 7 bases and J lost 3; bases outside the gene matches: 10. Germline V CDR1 and CDR2: LNHDA, SQIVND (reference sequence). The CDR3 consists of 15 residues. This chain's CDR3 is CASTLGASGNYEQYF. CDR3 DNA: TGTGCCAGTACCCTTGGGGCTAGCGGGAACTACGAGCAGTACTTC.

The chain employs TRBV3-1 (or the pseudogene TRBV3-2) and TRBJ2-7; 11 bases match TRBD2. Per the germline V gene, CDR1 is LGHDT and CDR2 is YNNKEL (reference sequence). The CDR3 contains 13 residues. Trimming removed 4 bases from V and 5 bases from J; junction bases left unmatched: 1. This chain's CDR3 is CASSPSGGNEQYF. The CDR3, as DNA: TGTGCCAGCAGCCCTAGCGGGGGGAACGAGCAGTACTTC.

The gene calls are TRBV5-4 and TRBJ2-3, with a tentative D call TRBD1 (5 bases). Germline V gives CDR1 SGHNT, CDR2 YYREEE (reference sequence). V was shortened by 3 bases and J by 3 bases, with 8 bases between the two germline ends. The CDR3 spans 13 residues. CDR3 bases: TGTGCCAGCAGCTCCGCAGGGACAGATACGCAGTATTTT. It specifies CASSSAGTDTQYF. Supplemented by reference TRBV5-4 and TRBJ2-3, the full variable domain reads ETGVTQSPTHLIKTRGQQVTLRCSSQSGHNTVSWYQQALGQGPQFIFQYYREEENGRGNFPPRFSGLQFPNYSSELNVNALELDDSALYLCASSSAGTDTQYFGPGTRLTVL.

V usage is TRBV6-4 and J usage is TRBJ1-5, with 7 bases lining up with TRBD1. Trimming took 7 bases from V and 7 from J; bases not matched to a gene: 10. This CDR3 region has 14 residues. Germline CDR1 MRHNA, CDR2 SNTAGT. CDR3 nucleotides: TGTGCCAGCACCTACAGGGGACCGGGGCAGCCCCAGCATTTT. It yields the protein CASTYRGPGQPQHF.

The V call is TRBV28, the J call TRBJ1-1; TRBD1 is a possible D gene (6 bases). The CDR3 contains 14 residues. CDR1 is MDHEN and CDR2 is SYDVKM in the germline V gene. Trimming pared 3 bases from V and 1 base from J, leaving 9 bases between. CDR3: CASSFYRANTEAFF. The CDR3, as DNA: TGTGCCAGCAGTTTTTACAGGGCGAACACTGAAGCTTTCTTT. Full variable domain (outside the CDR3, taken from reference TRBV28 and TRBJ1-1): DVKVTQSSRYLVKRTGEKVFLECVQDMDHENMFWYRQDPGLGLRLIYFSYDVKMKEKGDIPEGYSVSREKKERFSLILESASTNQTSMYLCASSFYRANTEAFFGQGTRLTVV.

This chain joins TRBV5-1 and TRBJ2-7; 8 bases are shared with TRBD1. The CDR3 is made up of 15 amino acids. CDR1 and CDR2 from the germline V gene are SGHRS and YFSETQ. Unmatched junction bases numbered 10, after V lost 3 bases and J lost 5 bases. The CDR3 nucleotides read TGCGCCAGCAGCTGGGCAGGGGGCGTCAAACACGAGCAGTACTTC. Its protein product is CASSWAGGVKHEQYF.